These T cell receptor beta chains were read from a single sample in a study of early T cells in non-severe SARS-CoV-2 infection. From the 5' RACE reads, TCRdb called clonotypes with MiXCR, one entry per CDR3 protein. The data show 83,000 or so distinct CDR3 sequences, about 10% seen once. The sequenced sample was whole blood, obtained at baseline. Receptors were obtained from an adult who was a healthcare worker with PCR-confirmed SARS-CoV-2 infection or an uninfected control (not recorded which). Both conserved end residues are part of each CDR3. A D gene is named only where the DNA matches it firmly. Size is stated for part of the rows, as once, few or many counts, or as a class when the clone is expanded.

>14|.|.|TRBJ1-1|TRBV28
CASSLTAGDTEAFF
>14|TRBD1|.|TRBJ1-1|TRBV12-3/TRBV12-4
CASSPGQGLTEAFF
>15|.|many|TRBJ2-2|TRBV4-2
CASSQGRTNTGELFF
>18|TRBD2|.|TRBJ2-3|TRBV4-1
CASSHLLRKREGADTQYF
>16|.|many|TRBJ2-1|TRBV12-3/TRBV12-4
CASSPRVGADSNEQFF
>14|.|few|TRBJ1-2|TRBV28
CASSLSPRENGYTF
>14|TRBD1|many|TRBJ1-1|TRBV5-1
CASSTETGVTEAFF
>15|.|few|TRBJ2-3|TRBV7-3
CASTPGGPPTDTQYF
>16|.|.|TRBJ2-3|TRBV7-9
CASSAYTAVGSDTQYF
>15|.|.|TRBJ2-1|TRBV24-1
CATSGWGLQPNEQFF
>16|TRBD2|few|TRBJ2-7|TRBV14
CASSHEISGRASVQYF
>15|.|.|TRBJ2-3|TRBV3-1
CASSQRGTGTDTQYF
>20|TRBD2|few|TRBJ2-7|TRBV6-2/TRBV6-3
CASSYQLAGGPAYGAYEQYF
>17|.|.|TRBJ2-2|TRBV12-5
CASGLGGLAVKSGELFF
>14|TRBD2|.|TRBJ2-1|TRBV7-6
CASSPGTSGSGVFF
>16|TRBD2|few|TRBJ2-7|TRBV7-2
CASSSGLAGVRYEQYF
>15|TRBD1|few|TRBJ2-2|TRBV5-6
CASSRDRGRTGELFF
>17|.|many|TRBJ2-6|TRBV7-9
CASSRGGPSTGANVLTF
>12|.|few|TRBJ2-2|TRBV15
CATSSLGGELFF
>17|TRBD2|few|TRBJ2-1|TRBV9
CASSAVAPGLALTEQFF
>16|.|.|TRBJ2-2|TRBV5-1
CASSSRWGTNTGELFF
>15|.|.|TRBJ2-7|TRBV5-1
CASSLGEPKGYEQYF
>12|.|.|TRBJ2-7|TRBV6-2/TRBV6-3
CASSHGQYEQYF
>15|.|.|TRBJ2-3|TRBV29-1
CSVVGGGSGTDTQYF
>15|TRBD2|few|TRBJ2-7|TRBV7-2
CASSLDASGSYEQYF
>13|.|many|TRBJ2-1|TRBV7-8
CASSIISYNEQFF
>13|.|few|TRBJ1-1|TRBV7-2
CASTPWSGSEAFF
>15|.|many|TRBJ2-2|TRBV24-1
CATSDPRVDAGELFF
>17|TRBD1|few|TRBJ1-2|TRBV6-6
CASSLYLTQGADYGYTF
>13|.|few|TRBJ2-7|TRBV5-1
CASRTDDYYEQYF
>16|TRBD1|.|TRBJ2-2|TRBV12-3/TRBV12-4
CASTDPGQGNTGELFF
>13|.|many|TRBJ2-1|TRBV7-8
CASTPTDYNEQFF
>15|TRBD2|.|TRBJ2-2|TRBV20-1
CSASLAVGGTGELFF